These 5 T cell receptor beta chains came from one sample sequenced in a study of cytotoxic CD8 clonotypes in ibrutinib-treated CLL. The table came from immunoSEQ multiplex PCR; TCRdb's copy has only in-frame clones and leaves some out. The sample lists 50,000 to 60,000 clones, 83% seen once, with around 21% in the top ten. Material: PBMCs, obtained after 24 months of ibrutinib treatment. The receptors here all came from a human donor with chronic lymphocytic leukemia.

Only one count was recorded for this clone. The V and J genes are TRBV7-2 and TRBJ1-1; a weak D match, TRBD1 (5 bases). The CDR3 extends over 13 amino acids. Per the germline V gene, CDR1 is SGHTA and CDR2 is FQGNSA. Trimming shortened V by 5 bases and J by 1 base, and 8 bases separated the two germline ends. The CDR3 spells CASSRGKNTEAFF. CDR3 nucleotide sequence: TGTGCCAGCAGCCGGGGGAAGAACACTGAAGCTTTCTTT.

This clone was detected a few times. The chain links TRBV5-4 to TRBJ1-2; D unclear. This CDR3 has 14 amino acids. The V and J ends lost 4 bases and 1 base respectively, with 11 bases between them. The V gene's germline CDR1 is SGHNT and CDR2 YYREEE (reference sequence). The CDR3 nucleotides are TGTGCCAGCAGCGGAAATACATTTAACTATGGCTACACCTTC. It encodes CASSGNTFNYGYTF.

V is TRBV7-2 and J is TRBJ1-1, with 12 bases lining up with TRBD1. Unmatched junction bases numbered 13, after V lost 4 bases and J lost 4 bases. Germline V gives CDR1 SGHTA, CDR2 FQGNSA. CDR3 length: 18 amino acids. This chain's CDR3 is CASSYPTPGQGASTEAFF. CDR3 in DNA: TGTGCCAGCAGCTATCCTACTCCGGGACAGGGGGCGAGCACTGAAGCTTTCTTT.

In this sample, this clone turned up once. J is TRBJ2-5 and V is TRBV7-3, with 8 bases identical to TRBD2. Germline V gene data show CDR1 as SGHTA and CDR2 as FQGTGA. The junction had 0 bases not matched to a gene; V was cut back by 2 bases and J by 4 bases. This CDR3 has 13 residues. CDR3 coding DNA: TGTGCCAGCAGCTTAGGACTAGCAGAGACCCAGTACTTC. This translates into CASSLGLAETQYF.

The V gene is TRBV10-3, the J gene TRBJ2-6; D gene unclear. CDR3 length equals 16 residues. Trimming stripped 3 bases from V and 6 bases from J, with 15 bases between. The germline gives CDR1 ENHRY, CDR2 SYGVKD. Here the CDR3 reads CAISDLRTPLANVLTF. CDR3 coding DNA: TGTGCCATCAGTGACCTTAGGACCCCATTGGCCAACGTCCTGACTTTC.